Listed below are T cell receptor beta chains from one sample, sequenced in a study of T cell repertoires in cytomegalovirus infection. MiXCR, run by TCRdb on the reads, gives a single entry per CDR3 protein. The repertoire consists of 680,000 or so distinct CDR3 sequences, with 35% to 40% occurring once and the leading ten covering about 2.8%. Sequences were obtained from PBMCs. The receptors originated from a human donor in good health (CMV status not recorded). Some clones in this sample may be carry-over from other donors' samples. Both conserved end residues are part of each CDR3. A D gene is named only where the DNA matches it firmly. Only part of the rows carry a size: once, few, many, or a class if the clone is expanded.

D	V	J	size	CDR3	DNA
.	TRBV29-1	TRBJ1-1	few	CSVELGMNTEAFF	TGCAGCGTTGAACTGGGGATGAACACTGAAGCTTTCTTT
TRBD2	TRBV4-1	TRBJ2-1	once	CASSLLAGDSNEQFF	TGCGCCAGCAGCCTACTAGCGGGAGACTCGAATGAGCAGTTCTTC
.	TRBV10-3	TRBJ1-6	.	CATHRGGESPLHF	TGTGCCACCCACCGGGGGGGCGAGTCACCCCTCCACTTT
.	TRBV4-1	TRBJ1-4	.	CAIIPATLPRLELFF	TGCGCCATCATCCCAGCGACTCTTCCTCGTCTGGAACTGTTTTTT
.	TRBV27	TRBJ1-1	.	CASSLERGYAEAFF	TGTGCCAGCAGTTTAGAGAGGGGTTACGCTGAAGCTTTCTTT
TRBD2	TRBV30	TRBJ2-7	.	CAWSVGAGAYEQYF	TGTGCCTGGAGTGTAGGGGCGGGGGCCTACGAGCAGTACTTC
.	TRBV28	TRBJ1-5	few	CASSLAFLNQPQHF	TGTGCCAGCAGTTTAGCCTTCCTCAATCAGCCCCAGCATTTT
TRBD1	TRBV7-8	TRBJ1-5	.	CASSLARVGQGDQPQHF	TGTGCCAGCAGCTTAGCTCGGGTGGGACAGGGAGACCAGCCCCAGCATTTT
TRBD2	TRBV7-9	TRBJ2-5	few	CASSSGLAGEETQYF	TGTGCCAGCAGCTCGGGACTAGCGGGGGAAGAGACCCAGTACTTC
TRBD1	TRBV6-6	TRBJ1-1	.	CASGRDREMGHTEAFF	TGTGCCAGCGGTCGGGACAGGGAAATGGGCCACACTGAAGCTTTCTTT
TRBD2	TRBV12-3/TRBV12-4	TRBJ2-2	.	CASSLGVGGLETGELFF	TGTGCCAGCAGTTTGGGGGTTGGTGGACTAGAGACCGGGGAGCTGTTTTTT
TRBD2	TRBV20-1	TRBJ2-1	few	CSARSGGVAEQFF	TGCAGTGCTAGGTCGGGGGGGGTAGCTGAGCAGTTCTTC
.	TRBV19	TRBJ1-1	.	CASIGLGGNTEAFF	TGTGCCAGTATCGGGTTGGGAGGGAACACTGAAGCTTTCTTT
TRBD1	TRBV9	TRBJ1-1	.	CASSAGTGGTLSLNTEAFF	TGTGCCAGCAGCGCCGGGACAGGGGGCACACTGTCCTTGAACACTGAAGCTTTCTTT
.	TRBV12-3/TRBV12-4	TRBJ1-2	.	CASSTLGTSNYGYTF	TGTGCCAGCAGTACCCTGGGAACTTCTAACTATGGCTACACCTTC
.	TRBV27	TRBJ1-6	.	CASSPKPLGHRSNSPLHF	TGTGCCAGCAGTCCAAAACCTCTCGGACACCGAAGTAATTCACCCCTCCACTTT
.	TRBV28	TRBJ2-7	.	CASSLSFLRGSYEQYF	TGTGCCAGCAGTTTAAGTTTTCTGCGGGGTTCCTACGAGCAGTACTTC
.	TRBV12-5	TRBJ1-1	many	CASGLGTEAFF	TGTGCTAGTGGTTTGGGCACTGAAGCTTTCTTT
.	TRBV19	TRBJ1-3	.	CASRPPGTPSGNTISF	TGTGCCAGCCGCCCACCCGGGACACCGTCTGGAAACACCATATCTTTT
.	TRBV19	TRBJ2-2	.	CASSSRTTYGELFF	TGTGCCAGTAGTAGTAGGACAACATACGGGGAGCTGTTTTTT
.	TRBV27	TRBJ2-5	.	CASSSHGGQYQETQYF	TGTGCCAGCAGTTCCCACGGGGGGCAGTACCAAGAGACCCAGTACTTC
.	TRBV29-1	TRBJ2-5	.	CSVDGPEQETQCF	TGCAGCGTTGACGGACCGGAACAAGAGACCCAGTGCTTC
.	TRBV4-1	TRBJ2-7	.	CASSPDRARNEQYF	TGCGCCAGCAGCCCGGACCGTGCCAGGAACGAGCAGTACTTC
.	TRBV18	TRBJ1-1	.	CASSPRREVGTEAFF	TGTGCCAGCTCACCACGAAGGGAGGTAGGCACTGAAGCTTTCTTT
TRBD2	TRBV9	TRBJ2-7	.	CASSVGLAEYEQYF	TGTGCCAGCAGCGTAGGACTAGCCGAGTACGAGCAGTACTTC
.	TRBV11-1	TRBJ1-1	few	CASSGQLGETEAFF	TGTGCCAGCAGCGGTCAGCTGGGTGAGACTGAAGCTTTCTTT
.	TRBV7-6	TRBJ1-1	.	CASSSRGGPMNTEAFF	TGTGCCAGCAGCTCGCGGGGGGGGCCGATGAACACTGAAGCTTTCTTT
TRBD2	TRBV7-6	TRBJ2-2	many	CASSPRTSGGYGGELFF	TGTGCCAGCAGCCCCCGGACTAGCGGGGGGTACGGCGGGGAGCTGTTTTTT
.	TRBV11-2	TRBJ1-2	few	CASSLDLGDYGYTF	TGTGCCAGCAGCTTAGATCTGGGGGACTATGGCTACACCTTC
.	TRBV12-3/TRBV12-4	TRBJ1-3	.	CASRVQQGNTIYF	TGTGCCAGCAGGGTACAGCAAGGAAACACCATATATTTT
TRBD2	TRBV2	TRBJ2-7	.	CASRAGGAGDYEQYF	TGTGCCAGCAGAGCGGGGGGGGCAGGAGATTACGAGCAGTACTTC